This T cell receptor (beta chain) was observed in a study of T cell repertoires in cytomegalovirus infection. General study points: Cumulative frequency (of public TCR beta family members) identified carriers of CMV plus the relevant HLA.

TCRdb processed the reads anew with MiXCR; each CDR3 protein has one entry. The table shows around 78,000 distinct CDR3 sequences, with 20% to 30% occurring only once. This clonotype was observed at least ten times. Its target is unknown. Germline CDR1 reads SGHTA; CDR2 reads FQGNSA. V gave up 3 bases and J gave up 6 bases; unmatched junction bases: 5. This CDR3 has 15 amino acids. This rearrangement joins TRBV7-2 to TRBJ2-6; 7 bases map to TRBD1. This receptor was taken from a human donor in good health (CMV status not recorded). Some clones in this sample may be carry-over from other donors' samples. Sequenced material: CD8+ T cells from cultured PBMCs, taken from culture after CMV antigen stimulation. Here the CDR3 DNA reads TGTGCCAGCAGCTTGGGACAGTATGAGGCCAACGTCCTGACTTTC. Its translation: CASSLGQYEANVLTF.